This TCR beta chain was documented in a study of a mutant IDH1 vaccine in newly diagnosed glioma. Study-wide context: The vaccination schedule gave patients eight doses in weeks 1, 3, 5, 7, 11, 15, 19 and 23. Pretreatment consisted of radiotherapy, temozolomide, or both, with most receiving both.

The V gene end was trimmed by 5 bases and the J gene end by 6 bases; junction bases not matched to a gene: 4. Germline CDR1 MNHEY, CDR2 SMNVEV (reference sequence). The CDR3 loop spans 12 amino acids. Documented time point: week 5, during vaccination. Each vaccine dose was 300 ug of mutant IDH1 20-mer peptide, with topical imiquimod. Patients carried new grade 3 or 4 IDH1-mutant astrocytomas lacking nuclear ATRX. This clone has only a few counts. Its antigen remains unidentified. Profiling relied on immunoSEQ multiplex PCR, and the TCRdb table lists in-frame clones only, not all of them. The data show fewer than 40,000 clones, with 50% to 60% seen just once and around 10% held by the top ten.

The rearrangement links TRBV27 to TRBJ2-7; the match to TRBD2 covers 7 bases. The clonotype was recovered from a woman aged 18-29 years with glioma. Sequenced here: PBMCs, sampled from a glioma patient whose treatment included an IDH1 peptide vaccine. CDR3 sequence: CASSRGGVEQYF. The CDR3 coding sequence is TGTGCCAGCAGTCGGGGAGGGGTCGAGCAGTACTTC.